Presented here are 16 T cell receptor beta chains from one specimen sequenced in a study of T cells in Graves' hyperthyroidism and ophthalmopathy. Amplified regions were TCR beta CDR3 sequences from RNA transcripts. With the HTBI primer set, the TCR CDR3 went through a first round of RT-PCR. TCRdb re-called the multiplex PCR reads with MiXCR, one entry per CDR3 protein. The repertoire includes some 500,000 distinct CDR3 sequences, around 16% of them detected once, and 25% to 35% sits in the top ten. The sequenced sample consisted of blood. The receptor set was obtained from a woman in her 30s with Graves' ophthalmopathy.

This clonotype was counted between two and nine times. The chain is built from TRBV7-9 and TRBJ1-2; the D is unclear. The V and J ends lost 6 bases and 2 bases respectively, with 25 bases between them. The CDR3 length is 18 residues. The germline V gene encodes CDR1 SEHNR and CDR2 FQNEAQ (reference sequence). The CDR3 protein is CASSYDRFGRTENYGYTF. In DNA, the CDR3 is TGTGCCAGCAGTTACGATCGGTTTGGCAGAACAGAAAACTATGGCTACACCTTC. Full variable domain (rest looked up from reference TRBV7-9 and TRBJ1-2): DTGVSQNPRHKITKRGQNVTFRCDPISEHNRLYWYRQTLGQGPEFLTYFQNEAQLEKSRLLSDRFSAERPKGSFSTLEIQRTEQGDSAMYLCASSYDRFGRTENYGYTFGSGTRLTVV.

The V gene is TRBV7-2, the J gene TRBJ2-7, with 8 bases that match TRBD1. CDR1 and CDR2 (germline): SGHTA, FQGNSA. This CDR3 has 16 residues. Trimming cost V 1 base and J 3 bases; bases outside gene matches: 8. The CDR3 spells CASSLEGGQVHYEQYF. In DNA form, the CDR3 reads TGTGCCAGCAGCTTAGAGGGGGGACAGGTGCACTACGAGCAGTACTTC.

This clonotype has ten or more counts. V and J are TRBV7-9 and TRBJ2-2; 11 positions agree with TRBD1. With 5 bases clipped from V and 6 bases from J, the junction kept 5 bases outside the gene matches. In germline, CDR1 is SEHNR, CDR2 FQNEAQ (reference sequence). The CDR3 runs to 15 residues. This chain's CDR3 is CASSRTGGVAGELFF. Here the CDR3 DNA reads TGTGCCAGCAGCCGGACAGGGGGCGTCGCCGGGGAGCTGTTTTTT.

This clonotype was detected only a few times. The chain combines TRBV24-1 with TRBJ2-3; the D is unclear. V was pared by 12 bases and J by 0 bases, with 15 bases between. Germline V gene data show CDR1 as KGHDR and CDR2 as SFDVKD. The CDR3 runs to 14 residues. The CDR3 DNA is TGTGCCTCAAGTCATAGGAGAAGCACAGATACGCAGTATTTT. It is translated as CASSHRRSTDTQYF.

This clonotype was seen a few times. V is TRBV28 and J is TRBJ1-6; weak D call: TRBD1 (5 bases). The CDR3 totals 15 residues. V lost 1 base and J lost 10, with 14 bases in between. Per germline, CDR1 MDHEN and CDR2 SYDVKM. The CDR3 DNA reads TGTGCCAGCAGTTTATCGGGAGGGGCAGGGTCACCCCTCCACTTT. This encodes CASSLSGGAGSPLHF. Supplemented by reference TRBV28 and TRBJ1-6, the full variable domain reads DVKVTQSSRYLVKRTGEKVFLECVQDMDHENMFWYRQDPGLGLRLIYFSYDVKMKEKGDIPEGYSVSREKKERFSLILESASTNQTSMYLCASSLSGGAGSPLHFGNGTRLTVT.

This clonotype was found many times. This CDR3 reads CASSSHGLAGGYEQFF. CDR3 nucleotide sequence: TGTGCCAGCAGCTCACATGGACTAGCGGGAGGCTATGAGCAGTTCTTC. V and J are TRBV11-2 and TRBJ2-1, with 14 bases fitting TRBD2. Trimming at V came to 4 bases and at J to 8 bases, leaving 7 bases not matched to a gene. This CDR3 spans 16 amino acids. Germline values: CDR1 SGHAT, CDR2 FQNNGV.

On this clonotype: This may arise from a read error, as a much more abundant clone is one base away. The chain links TRBV28 to TRBJ1-2; 7 bases map to TRBD1. The germline CDR1 and CDR2 sequences are MDHEN and SYDVKM. This CDR3 is 14 amino acids long. The CDR3 DNA follows: TGTGCCAGCAGTTTTCGGAGGGGGCACTATGGCTGCACCTTC. Residues: CASSFRRGHYGCTF.

A note on this clonotype: This may come from a read error, since a much larger clone is one base off. V and J are TRBV30 and TRBJ2-3; D might be TRBD1 (6 bases). The CDR3 sequence is 12 residues long. CDR1 is GTSNPN and CDR2 is SVGIG in the germline V gene (reference sequence). V shed 8 bases and J shed 6 bases, with 15 bases lying between them. CDR3: CAVDRLWDTQYF. As DNA, the CDR3 is TGTGCCGTTGACAGGCTTTGGGATACGCAGTATTTT. Together with reference TRBV30 and TRBJ2-3, the CDR3 gives the full variable domain: SQTIHQWPATLVQPVGSPLSLECTVEGTSNPNLYWYRQAAGRGLQLLFYSVGIGQISSEVPQNLSASRPQDRQFILSSKKLLLSDSGFYLCAVDRLWDTQYFGPGTRLTVL.

This clonotype has just a few counts. J is TRBJ2-1 and V is TRBV7-9; D is possibly TRBD2 (5 bases). CDR1 is SEHNR and CDR2 is FQNEAQ in the germline V gene (reference sequence). Trimming took off 5 bases at V and 4 bases at J, with 15 bases between the two ends. The CDR3 runs to 15 residues. The CDR3 spells CASSRVGGKYNEQFF. DNA for the CDR3: TGTGCCAGCAGCCGAGTTGGAGGCAAATACAATGAGCAGTTCTTC.

The chain is built from TRBV19 and TRBJ2-3; D call uncertain. Germline V gene data show CDR1 as LNHDA and CDR2 as SQIVND (reference sequence). The CDR3 is 15 residues long. V shed 5 bases and J shed 8 bases, with 20 bases lying between them. CDR3: CASSAELLGMATQYF. The CDR3 DNA is TGTGCCAGTAGTGCCGAACTTCTAGGAATGGCTACGCAGTATTTT.

The CDR3, as DNA: TGTGCCAGCAGCTCGTCCGAGGGGAGTGGGACCTACGAGCAGTACTTC. As protein: CASSSSEGSGTYEQYF. This chain uses TRBV7-2 with TRBJ2-7; D might be TRBD1 or TRBD2, each matching 5 bases. Germline values: CDR1 SGHTA, CDR2 FQGNSA. This CDR3 spans 16 amino acids. Trimming left V 4 bases short and J 2 bases short, with 18 bases between.

This clonotype was counted ten times or more. The J gene is TRBJ1-1, the V gene TRBV11-3; maybe TRBD1 (6 bases). The CDR3 runs 16 residues. The germline V and J ends were trimmed by 4 bases and 0 bases, with 15 bases remaining between them. CDR1 and CDR2 (germline): SGHNT, YENEEA. For the CDR3, the DNA is TGTGCCAGCAGCTCCGGGGGGGCCAGAATGAACACTGAAGCTTTCTTT. It codes for CASSSGGARMNTEAFF.

This clonotype has ten or more counts. The chain links TRBV28 to TRBJ2-5; no clear D. V was pared by 5 bases and J by 0 bases, with 7 bases between. The CDR3 is 13 amino acids. Germline V gives CDR1 MDHEN, CDR2 SYDVKM. CDR3 coding DNA: TGTGCCAGCAGTCCCGAATACCAAGAGACCCAGTACTTC. Translation: CASSPEYQETQYF.

This clonotype was recorded a few times. J is TRBJ2-5 and V is TRBV6-5, with TRBD2 as a possible D gene (6 bases). CDR1 MNHEY and CDR2 SVGAGI come from the germline V gene. The CDR3 spans 15 residues. The V and J ends lost 0 bases and 4 bases respectively, with 12 bases between them. CDR3 residues: CASSYSGGLGETQYF. The CDR3 DNA reads TGTGCCAGCAGTTACTCTGGGGGGTTGGGAGAGACCCAGTACTTC.

This clonotype was seen repeatedly, ten times or more. The rearrangement uses TRBV28 and TRBJ2-2; TRBD2 is a possible D gene (6 bases). V was trimmed by 4 bases and J by 3 bases, leaving 15 bases between them. The CDR3 spans 16 residues. Germline lookup yields CDR1 MDHEN and CDR2 SYDVKM. The CDR3 DNA reads TGTGCCAGCAGTTCTGGCCGGGAGAGCCACACCGGGGAGCTGTTTTTT. This sequence encodes CASSSGRESHTGELFF.

The chain joins TRBV14 to TRBJ1-1; perhaps TRBD1 as D (6 bases). Germline V gene lookup returns CDR1 SGHDN and CDR2 FVKESK. Deletions cut 4 bases from V and 4 bases from J, with 13 bases between. CDR3 size: 14 residues. The CDR3 DNA is TGTGCCAGCAGCCGGTTTCAAGGGGGCACTGAAGCTTTCTTT. Protein product: CASSRFQGGTEAFF.